The 4 T cell receptor beta chains below come from one sample, sequenced in a study of T cells in women clearing cervical HPV infection. Sequencing used immunoSEQ multiplex PCR; TCRdb keeps in-frame clones, though not all of them. This repertoire comprises more than 30,000 clones; its ten largest clones make up around 1.7%. Sequences were obtained from blood buffy coat. The source is a woman aged 18-69 years with a cervical HPV16 infection that either progressed to CIN3+ or cleared (not recorded which).

Comment on this clone: The DNA ends 3 residues before the CDR3 does, and the rest of the CDR3 is filled in from the germline J gene. The chain is built from TRBV19 and TRBJ2-6, with 9 bases aligning to TRBD1. CDR1 is LNHDA and CDR2 is SQIVND in the germline V gene (reference sequence). The CDR3 runs to 17 residues. V lost 6 bases and J lost 1; bases outside the gene matches: 7. This CDR3 is CASSAGQGTSGANVLTF. CDR3 DNA, as far as it was read: TGTGCCAGTAGCGCCGGACAGGGGACGTCTGGGGCCAACGTC.

Points on this clone: The read terminates 3 residues before the CDR3 end, so the remaining end is supplied by the germline J gene. The gene calls are TRBV19 and TRBJ1-1; 7 bases fit TRBD1. V shed 1 base and J 7 bases; nucleotides not matched to a gene: 0. Germline V gives CDR1 LNHDA, CDR2 SQIVND (reference sequence). This CDR3 is 12 amino acids long. The CDR3 loop reads CASSIGQGEAFF. CDR3 bases read: TGTGCCAGTAGTATAGGACAGGGTGAA.

Points on this clone: The read halts 3 residues ahead of the CDR3 end, with the missing end drawn from the germline J gene. The V and J genes are TRBV2 and TRBJ2-2; D not certain. CDR1 SNHLY and CDR2 FYNNEI come from the germline V gene. Trimming took 6 bases from V and 0 from J, leaving 11 bases between them. This CDR3 region has 15 residues. CDR3 loop: CASSPLAANTGELFF. The covered CDR3 bases are TGTGCCAGCAGCCCGCTGGCAGCGAACACCGGGGAG.

In the case of this clone: The read falls 3 residues short of the CDR3 end, and the missing part is taken from the germline J gene. The J gene is TRBJ1-5, the V gene TRBV5-6, with 7 bases identical to TRBD1. The CDR3 covers 15 residues. Unmatched junction bases numbered 3, after V lost 0 bases and J lost 3 bases. Germline CDR1 and CDR2: SGHDT and YYEEEE. The CDR3 protein is CASSLGTGNNQPQHF. Incomplete CDR3 DNA: TGTGCCAGCAGCTTGGGGACAGGAAACAATCAGCCC.